The 19 T cell receptor beta chains presented below share a single source sample, sequenced in a study of PD-L1 blockade in urothelial cancer. Only in-frame clones appear in the TCRdb table, and some are missing; sequencing was by immunoSEQ multiplex PCR. The sample includes hundreds of clones, 35% to 40% seen only once; the top ten take approximately 16%. Sequencing used tumor tissue, obtained before atezolizumab (anti-PD-L1) treatment. These receptor sequences come from a man between 70 and 80 years old with urothelial cancer.

This clone was seen only a few times. The chain is built from TRBV9 and TRBJ2-2; no reliable D call. CDR1 SGDLS and CDR2 YYNGEE come from the germline V gene. The CDR3 spans 13 residues. Between the trimmed V and J ends, which lost 6 bases and 5 bases, there was a span of 11 bases. The CDR3 spells CASNSEMTGELFF. The CDR3 region has the DNA TGTGCCAGCAACTCAGAGATGACCGGGGAGCTGTTTTTT.

This clone is a singleton in its sample. The V and J genes are TRBV19 and TRBJ1-4, with 10 bases fitting TRBD1. CDR3 length: 14 residues. Germline V lookup: CDR1 LNHDA, CDR2 SQIVND (reference sequence). J gave up 13 bases and V 5 bases, and 10 bases lay outside the gene matches. CDR3: CASSGTGEVNRLFF. The CDR3 nucleotides read TGTGCCAGTAGTGGGACAGGGGAGGTGAACAGACTGTTTTTT.

The rearrangement joins TRBV18 to TRBJ1-1; D is undetermined. CDR3 length equals 13 residues. Trimming took off 4 bases at V and 3 bases at J, with 9 bases between the two ends. Germline loops: CDR1 KGHSH, CDR2 LQKENI. The CDR3 protein is CASSLGGDTEAFF. The CDR3 region has the DNA TGTGCCAGCTCACTTGGCGGGGACACTGAAGCTTTCTTT.

This clone was seen a few times. The chain couples TRBV27 to TRBJ2-3; unclear D gene. This CDR3 spans 13 amino acids. Trimming pared 5 bases from V and 13 bases from J, leaving 19 bases between. Germline V gives CDR1 MNHEY, CDR2 SMNVEV (reference sequence). The CDR3 reads CASSLSSFSVEYF. CDR3 sequence (DNA): TGTGCCAGCAGTCTCTCCTCCTTTTCTGTAGAGTATTTT.

This clone was seen just once. J is TRBJ2-5 and V is TRBV19; D might be TRBD1 or TRBD2, each matching 5 bases. V was shortened by 5 bases and J by 1 base, with 20 bases between the two germline ends. CDR1 is LNHDA and CDR2 is SQIVND in the germline V gene (reference sequence). The CDR3 consists of 17 residues. The CDR3 reads CASSVTGANLGQETQYF. The CDR3 nucleotides are TGTGCCAGTAGTGTAACCGGGGCGAACTTGGGCCAAGAGACCCAGTACTTC.

This chain connects TRBV19 to TRBJ1-5; D not resolved. Trimming took 3 bases from V and 4 from J, leaving 7 bases between them. CDR3 length equals 13 residues. Germline values: CDR1 LNHDA, CDR2 SQIVND (reference sequence). The CDR3 coding sequence is TGTGCCAGTAGTATCGTCGGGAATCAGCCCCAGCATTTT. Its protein product is CASSIVGNQPQHF.

This chain uses TRBV27 with TRBJ1-1; 10 positions agree with TRBD1. CDR1 MNHEY and CDR2 SMNVEV come from the germline V gene (reference sequence). The junction had 7 bases not matched to a gene; V was cut back by 6 bases and J by 3 bases. The CDR3 extends over 15 amino acids. Here the CDR3 DNA reads TGTGCCAGCAGACGACCGACAGGGGGCTACACTGAAGCTTTCTTT. Protein sequence: CASRRPTGGYTEAFF.

There are a few counts of this clone. The J gene is TRBJ1-5, the V gene TRBV9; weak D call: TRBD1 (5 bases). CDR1 is SGDLS, CDR2 YYNGEE, per germline. The CDR3 is 14 residues long. The ends were cut back, 5 bases at V and 2 bases at J, with 11 bases in the middle. In DNA form, the CDR3 reads TGTGCCAGCAGTGAGACAGATCGCAATCAGCCCCAGCATTTT. Protein product: CASSETDRNQPQHF.

This clone was detected only a few times. The rearrangement uses TRBV11-3 and TRBJ1-1; possibly TRBD1 for D (5 bases). Trimming stripped 5 bases from V and 0 bases from J, with 13 bases between. The CDR3 covers 15 residues. Germline CDR1 is SGHNT and CDR2 is YENEEA. The CDR3 protein is CASSIGAGMNTEAFF. In DNA form, the CDR3 reads TGTGCCAGCAGCATAGGGGCAGGGATGAACACTGAAGCTTTCTTT. The full variable domain, its missing parts supplied by reference TRBV11-3 and TRBJ1-1, is EAGVVQSPRYKIIEKKQPVAFWCNPISGHNTLYWYLQNLGQGPELLIRYENEEAVDDSQLPKDRFSAERLKGVDSTLKIQPAELGDSAVYLCASSIGAGMNTEAFFGQGTRLTVV.

By sample fraction, this clone is large (0.1 to 1%). V is TRBV10-3 and J is TRBJ1-2, with 8 positions matching TRBD1. Germline V gene sequence: CDR1 ENHRY, CDR2 SYGVKD. V shed 0 bases and J 8 bases; nucleotides not matched to a gene: 2. This CDR3 contains 13 residues. DNA for the CDR3: TGTGCCATCAGTGAGTCGACAGGGGACGGCTACACCTTC. Encoded protein: CAISESTGDGYTF.

This clone was detected a few times. This chain joins TRBV6-8 and TRBJ2-7; D possibly matches TRBD1 or TRBD2 (6 bases each). Trimming took off 6 bases at V and 7 bases at J, with 25 bases between the two ends. This CDR3 has 16 amino acids. Germline loops: CDR1 MNHGY, CDR2 SAAAGT. The DNA of the CDR3 is TGTGCCAGCAGAGACCCGGGACGGAGGGGGATGAGGGAGCAGTACTTC. It specifies CASRDPGRRGMREQYF.

This clone was seen a handful of times. This chain uses TRBV9 with TRBJ2-7; D is uncertain. CDR1 is SGDLS and CDR2 is YYNGEE in the germline V gene. Trimming shortened V by 0 bases and J by 7 bases, and 11 bases separated the two germline ends. There are 13 residues in the CDR3. The CDR3 coding sequence is TGTGCCAGCAGCGTAGATCTCCAGTCGGAGCAGTACTTC. Translating gives CASSVDLQSEQYF.

J is TRBJ2-1 and V is TRBV11-3; 8 nucleotides agree with TRBD2. The CDR3 has 16 amino acids. The V and J ends lost 2 bases and 4 bases, in that order; junction bases with no gene match: 7. The germline CDR1 and CDR2 sequences are SGHNT and YENEEA. The CDR3 loop reads CASSLLSSGRYNEQFF. The CDR3 DNA reads TGTGCCAGCAGCTTACTGTCTAGCGGGCGTTACAATGAGCAGTTCTTC. Looking up the rest from reference TRBV11-3 and TRBJ2-1 gives the full variable domain: EAGVVQSPRYKIIEKKQPVAFWCNPISGHNTLYWYLQNLGQGPELLIRYENEEAVDDSQLPKDRFSAERLKGVDSTLKIQPAELGDSAVYLCASSLLSSGRYNEQFFGPGTRLTVL.

The chain employs TRBV30 and TRBJ2-7; maybe TRBD1 (6 bases). V shed 4 bases and J shed 4 bases, with 17 bases lying between them. CDR3 length equals 14 residues. Looked up from germline, CDR1 is GTSNPN and CDR2 is SVGIG (reference sequence). The CDR3: CAWTRGQRSYEQYF. The CDR3 DNA reads as TGTGCCTGGACCCGAGGACAGAGATCTTACGAGCAGTACTTC.

The genes are TRBV5-1 and TRBJ1-1, with D possibly being TRBD1 (6 bases). The CDR3 totals 14 residues. V gave up 1 base and J gave up 5 bases, with 12 bases separating them. Germline V lookup: CDR1 SGHRS, CDR2 YFSETQ. DNA for the CDR3: TGCGCCAGCAGCTTGTCAGGGGTGAGGACTGAAGCTTTCTTT. Translation gives CASSLSGVRTEAFF.

The chain joins TRBV15 to TRBJ2-6, with D perhaps matching TRBD1 (5 bases). The CDR3 runs to 18 residues. The ends were cut back, 5 bases at V and 5 bases at J, with 22 bases in the middle. Germline lookup yields CDR1 LNHNV and CDR2 YYDKDF (reference sequence). CDR3 DNA: TGTGCCACCAGCCGGACGCCAAGGTGTGACAGTCGGGCCAACGTCCTGACTTTC. Residues: CATSRTPRCDSRANVLTF.

The chain recombines TRBV9 with TRBJ2-5; D is possibly TRBD2 (5 bases). V gave up 5 bases and J gave up 2 bases, with 25 bases separating them. The CDR3 loop spans 18 amino acids. Germline CDR1 reads SGDLS; CDR2 reads YYNGEE. CDR3 nucleotide sequence: TGTGCCAGCAGTGTCGATTCGCGTGCGATTAGCGAGCAAGAGACCCAGTACTTC. Translated: CASSVDSRAISEQETQYF.

The chain uses TRBV12-5 and TRBJ2-1, with 8 bases aligning to TRBD2. The CDR3 runs to 14 residues. CDR1 is LGHNT and CDR2 is FRNRAP in the germline V gene. The ends lost 5 bases at V and 4 bases at J; junction bases unmatched: 4. In DNA form, the CDR3 reads TGTGCTAGTGGTCCTAGCGGGCCTTACAATGAGCAGTTCTTC. Translation: CASGPSGPYNEQFF.

In its sample, this clone ranks as medium-sized. The V gene is TRBV11-3, the J gene TRBJ2-6, with D hard to call. The germline V gene encodes CDR1 SGHNT and CDR2 YENEEA. The CDR3 contains 15 residues. V was clipped by 7 bases and J by 0 bases, with 10 bases between them. CDR3 protein: CASNTPLSGANVLTF. CDR3 nucleotide sequence: TGTGCCAGCAACACCCCTCTCTCTGGGGCCAACGTCCTGACTTTC.